A selection of T cell receptor beta chains follows, all from one sample in a study of blood T cells in healthy people across ages. TCRdb ran MiXCR on the 5' RACE reads and lists one entry per CDR3 protein. This table holds roughly 800,000 distinct CDR3 sequences, about 26% found once. The same sample was also used in a study of T cells of mothers and their children.

The source material was blood. These receptors originate from a boy aged 5-17 years in good health. Both conserved end residues are part of each CDR3. The order of the fields is V gene, J gene, clone size, D gene, CDR3 protein, CDR3 DNA. A D gene is named only where the DNA matches it firmly. Rows may omit the clone size; those that give it use once, few, many or a size class.

v_gene: TRBV27
j_gene: TRBJ2-1
abundance: once
d_gene: TRBD2
CDR3aa: CASRNKGLAVHLYNEQFF
CDR3nt: TGTGCCAGCAGAAACAAGGGACTAGCGGTCCATTTGTACAATGAGCAGTTCTTC

v_gene: TRBV28
j_gene: TRBJ2-5
abundance: few
d_gene: TRBD2
CDR3aa: CASTPGLAVTQYF
CDR3nt: TGTGCCAGCACACCGGGACTAGCGGTGACCCAGTACTTC

v_gene: TRBV20-1
j_gene: TRBJ2-7
abundance: few
d_gene: NA
CDR3aa: CNARDQRVYEQYF
CDR3nt: TGCAATGCTAGAGATCAGAGGGTTTACGAGCAGTACTTC

v_gene: TRBV12-3/TRBV12-4
j_gene: TRBJ2-5
abundance: NA
d_gene: NA
CDR3aa: CASNTGRGTQYF
CDR3nt: TGTGCCAGCAACACCGGTAGGGGGACCCAGTACTTC

v_gene: TRBV20-1
j_gene: TRBJ2-6
abundance: NA
d_gene: TRBD2
CDR3aa: CSARDSGGRSGANVLTF
CDR3nt: TGCAGTGCGAGAGACAGCGGGGGAAGGTCTGGGGCCAACGTCCTGACTTTC

v_gene: TRBV20-1
j_gene: TRBJ1-5
abundance: NA
d_gene: NA
CDR3aa: CSAREGGGDQPQHF
CDR3nt: TGCAGTGCTAGAGAGGGGGGGGGAGACCAGCCCCAGCATTTT

v_gene: TRBV28
j_gene: TRBJ2-1
abundance: few
d_gene: TRBD2
CDR3aa: CASSSKRGAYNEQFF
CDR3nt: TGTGCCAGCAGCTCTAAGCGGGGGGCATACAATGAGCAGTTCTTC

v_gene: TRBV10-3
j_gene: TRBJ2-3
abundance: few
d_gene: NA
CDR3aa: CAISGRTLSTDTQYF
CDR3nt: TGTGCCATCAGTGGAAGGACACTTAGCACAGATACGCAGTATTTT

v_gene: TRBV10-3
j_gene: TRBJ1-2
abundance: NA
d_gene: NA
CDR3aa: CAISYVADPYGYTF
CDR3nt: TGTGCCATCAGTTACGTAGCGGACCCCTATGGCTACACCTTC

v_gene: TRBV28
j_gene: TRBJ1-1
abundance: NA
d_gene: NA
CDR3aa: CASSLPPGAGSVEAFF
CDR3nt: TGTGCCAGCAGTTTACCCCCTGGGGCAGGGTCGGTTGAAGCTTTCTTT

v_gene: TRBV27
j_gene: TRBJ2-1
abundance: NA
d_gene: NA
CDR3aa: CASSFLGQLNEQFF
CDR3nt: TGTGCCAGCAGTTTCTTGGGACAACTCAATGAGCAGTTCTTC

v_gene: TRBV29-1
j_gene: TRBJ1-1
abundance: few
d_gene: NA
CDR3aa: CSVDPGSAFF
CDR3nt: TGCAGCGTAGATCCAGGGTCAGCTTTCTTT

v_gene: TRBV4-2
j_gene: TRBJ1-1
abundance: NA
d_gene: TRBD1
CDR3aa: CASSQVLPGTGAHRAFF
CDR3nt: TGTGCCAGCAGCCAAGTCCTGCCCGGGACAGGCGCTCATAGGGCTTTCTTT

v_gene: TRBV6-6
j_gene: TRBJ1-2
abundance: NA
d_gene: NA
CDR3aa: CASRTMGTEGYTF
CDR3nt: TGTGCCAGCAGAACCATGGGGACGGAAGGCTACACCTTC

v_gene: TRBV3-1
j_gene: TRBJ2-7
abundance: NA
d_gene: NA
CDR3aa: CASSQRGTRGNEQYF
CDR3nt: TGTGCCAGCAGCCAAAGGGGCACGAGGGGCAACGAGCAGTACTTC

v_gene: TRBV2
j_gene: TRBJ1-1
abundance: NA
d_gene: TRBD1
CDR3aa: CASSAGTGNAFF
CDR3nt: TGTGCCAGCAGTGCGGGGACAGGGAATGCTTTCTTT

v_gene: TRBV2
j_gene: TRBJ2-3
abundance: few
d_gene: TRBD1
CDR3aa: CASMGDRGADTQYF
CDR3nt: TGTGCCAGCATGGGGGACAGGGGAGCAGATACGCAGTATTTT

v_gene: TRBV20-1
j_gene: TRBJ1-4
abundance: NA
d_gene: NA
CDR3aa: CSARRQPGNEKLFF
CDR3nt: TGCAGTGCCCGTAGACAACCCGGCAACGAAAAACTGTTTTTT

v_gene: TRBV6-1
j_gene: TRBJ2-7
abundance: few
d_gene: NA
CDR3aa: CASRGDNYEQYF
CDR3nt: TGTGCCAGCAGAGGAGACAACTACGAGCAGTACTTC

v_gene: TRBV20-1
j_gene: TRBJ2-2
abundance: NA
d_gene: NA
CDR3aa: CSARGQWNTGELFF
CDR3nt: TGCAGTGCTAGAGGGCAGTGGAACACCGGGGAGCTGTTTTTT

v_gene: TRBV12-3/TRBV12-4
j_gene: TRBJ2-7
abundance: NA
d_gene: TRBD1
CDR3aa: CASRPGQGFDEQYF
CDR3nt: TGTGCCAGCAGACCGGGACAGGGATTCGACGAGCAGTACTTC

v_gene: TRBV28
j_gene: TRBJ1-1
abundance: few
d_gene: NA
CDR3aa: CASSYPGVVTEAFF
CDR3nt: TGTGCCAGCAGTTATCCAGGGGTTGTCACCGAAGCTTTCTTT

v_gene: TRBV5-5
j_gene: TRBJ1-1
abundance: NA
d_gene: NA
CDR3aa: CASSLSAGGYTEAFF
CDR3nt: TGTGCCAGCAGCTTGTCGGCGGGGGGCTACACTGAAGCTTTCTTT

v_gene: TRBV29-1
j_gene: TRBJ2-7
abundance: once
d_gene: NA
CDR3aa: CSVDLSRTEGYEQYF
CDR3nt: TGCAGCGTTGACTTATCCCGGACAGAGGGGTATGAGCAGTACTTC

v_gene: TRBV5-1
j_gene: TRBJ1-4
abundance: few
d_gene: NA
CDR3aa: CASSLPRDGSNEKLFF
CDR3nt: TGCGCCAGCAGCTTGCCTAGGGACGGTTCTAATGAAAAACTGTTTTTT

v_gene: TRBV20-1
j_gene: TRBJ2-1
abundance: NA
d_gene: NA
CDR3aa: CSASLAENNEQFF
CDR3nt: TGCAGTGCTAGCCTTGCGGAAAACAATGAGCAGTTCTTC

v_gene: TRBV3-1
j_gene: TRBJ1-2
abundance: NA
d_gene: NA
CDR3aa: CASSPAGGPYGYTF
CDR3nt: TGTGCCAGCAGCCCCGCCGGGGGCCCATATGGCTACACCTTC

v_gene: TRBV12-3/TRBV12-4
j_gene: TRBJ1-6
abundance: NA
d_gene: NA
CDR3aa: CASSLGSSGSPLHF
CDR3nt: TGTGCCAGCAGTTTAGGCAGCTCCGGGTCACCCCTCCACTTT

v_gene: TRBV7-8
j_gene: TRBJ2-5
abundance: NA
d_gene: NA
CDR3aa: CASSLKQGTQYF
CDR3nt: TGTGCCAGCAGCTTAAAGCAGGGGACCCAGTACTTC

v_gene: TRBV24-1
j_gene: TRBJ2-1
abundance: NA
d_gene: NA
CDR3aa: CATSRRAAYNEQFF
CDR3nt: TGTGCCACCAGTCGGCGGGCAGCCTACAATGAGCAGTTCTTC

v_gene: TRBV29-1
j_gene: TRBJ2-3
abundance: few
d_gene: NA
CDR3aa: CSVERGLVTTDTQYF
CDR3nt: TGCAGCGTCGAGAGGGGACTGGTTACCACAGATACGCAGTATTTT

v_gene: TRBV9
j_gene: TRBJ2-1
abundance: NA
d_gene: TRBD2
CDR3aa: CASSDRASGRDEQFF
CDR3nt: TGTGCCAGCAGCGATAGGGCTAGCGGGAGAGATGAGCAGTTCTTC

v_gene: TRBV14
j_gene: TRBJ2-1
abundance: NA
d_gene: NA
CDR3aa: CASSQGMGEQFF
CDR3nt: TGTGCCAGCAGCCAAGGAATGGGTGAGCAGTTCTTC

v_gene: TRBV24-1
j_gene: TRBJ2-3
abundance: few
d_gene: NA
CDR3aa: CATSGTPTVADTQYF
CDR3nt: TGTGCCACCAGTGGGACCCCTACCGTCGCAGATACGCAGTATTTT

v_gene: TRBV4-1
j_gene: TRBJ2-2
abundance: few
d_gene: NA
CDR3aa: CASSQDPLKGSPGNTGELFF
CDR3nt: TGCGCCAGCAGCCAAGATCCCCTGAAGGGGAGTCCCGGGAACACCGGGGAGCTGTTTTTT

v_gene: TRBV19
j_gene: TRBJ1-2
abundance: NA
d_gene: NA
CDR3aa: CASRALGALYGYTF
CDR3nt: TGTGCCAGTAGAGCCCTCGGGGCACTCTATGGCTACACCTTC

v_gene: TRBV28
j_gene: TRBJ2-4
abundance: few
d_gene: TRBD2
CDR3aa: CASSLLRGGKNIQYF
CDR3nt: TGTGCCAGCAGTTTATTGCGGGGGGGAAAAAACATTCAGTACTTC

v_gene: TRBV10-3
j_gene: TRBJ2-5
abundance: NA
d_gene: NA
CDR3aa: CAIRGDSGGETQYF
CDR3nt: TGTGCCATCAGAGGGGACTCCGGTGGAGAGACCCAGTACTTC

v_gene: TRBV29-1
j_gene: TRBJ2-5
abundance: few
d_gene: NA
CDR3aa: CSVESSDSQETQYF
CDR3nt: TGCAGCGTTGAATCGTCCGACAGTCAAGAGACCCAGTACTTC

v_gene: TRBV9
j_gene: TRBJ2-1
abundance: few
d_gene: NA
CDR3aa: CASSPLGSPGQFF
CDR3nt: TGTGCCAGCAGCCCTCTGGGGTCGCCGGGGCAGTTCTTC

v_gene: TRBV5-1
j_gene: TRBJ1-2
abundance: NA
d_gene: NA
CDR3aa: CASSLEMHDGYTF
CDR3nt: TGCGCCAGCAGCTTGGAAATGCATGATGGCTACACCTTC

v_gene: TRBV20-1
j_gene: TRBJ2-1
abundance: NA
d_gene: TRBD1
CDR3aa: CSARTGTGSYNEQFF
CDR3nt: TGCAGTGCTAGAACCGGGACAGGGTCTTACAATGAGCAGTTCTTC

v_gene: TRBV4-1
j_gene: TRBJ2-7
abundance: few
d_gene: NA
CDR3aa: CASSPLEGPYEQYF
CDR3nt: TGCGCCAGCAGTCCGTTAGAGGGCCCTTACGAGCAGTACTTC

v_gene: TRBV4-1
j_gene: TRBJ2-7
abundance: NA
d_gene: NA
CDR3aa: CASSQDARSSYEQYF
CDR3nt: TGCGCCAGCAGCCAAGACGCCAGGAGCTCCTACGAGCAGTACTTC

v_gene: TRBV28
j_gene: TRBJ1-2
abundance: NA
d_gene: NA
CDR3aa: CASNPTGLRNYGYTF
CDR3nt: TGTGCCAGCAACCCCACAGGGCTTCGTAACTATGGCTACACCTTC

v_gene: TRBV2
j_gene: TRBJ1-4
abundance: few
d_gene: NA
CDR3aa: CASGREDEKLFF
CDR3nt: TGTGCCAGCGGGAGGGAGGATGAAAAACTGTTTTTT

v_gene: TRBV3-1
j_gene: TRBJ2-4
abundance: NA
d_gene: NA
CDR3aa: CASSHLPGHPAIQYF
CDR3nt: TGTGCCAGCAGCCATCTCCCGGGACATCCGGCCATTCAGTACTTC

v_gene: TRBV4-1
j_gene: TRBJ2-6
abundance: NA
d_gene: TRBD2
CDR3aa: CASSHPTSGAGAVGANVLTF
CDR3nt: TGCGCCAGCAGCCACCCGACTAGCGGGGCTGGAGCGGTCGGGGCCAACGTCCTGACTTTC

v_gene: TRBV3-1
j_gene: TRBJ1-1
abundance: NA
d_gene: NA
CDR3aa: CASSQDDRTNTEAFF
CDR3nt: TGTGCCAGCAGCCAAGACGACAGGACGAACACTGAAGCTTTCTTT

v_gene: TRBV6-5
j_gene: TRBJ1-2
abundance: once
d_gene: NA
CDR3aa: CASSGENYGYTF
CDR3nt: TGTGCCAGCAGTGGAGAAAACTATGGCTACACCTTC

v_gene: TRBV12-3/TRBV12-4
j_gene: TRBJ2-1
abundance: few
d_gene: NA
CDR3aa: CASSLPGGRDEQFF
CDR3nt: TGTGCCAGCAGTTTACCAGGGGGGCGGGATGAGCAGTTCTTC

v_gene: TRBV6-1
j_gene: TRBJ2-6
abundance: once
d_gene: NA
CDR3aa: CASSEPAGASVLTF
CDR3nt: TGTGCCAGCAGTGAACCGGCCGGGGCCAGCGTCCTGACTTTC

v_gene: TRBV21-1
j_gene: TRBJ1-2
abundance: NA
d_gene: NA
CDR3aa: CASSEGRGLAANYGYTF
CDR3nt: TGTGCCAGCAGCGAAGGCAGGGGGCTGGCAGCTAACTATGGCTACACCTTC

v_gene: TRBV29-1
j_gene: TRBJ2-1
abundance: few
d_gene: NA
CDR3aa: CSVVELGHGNNEQFF
CDR3nt: TGCAGCGTTGTGGAATTGGGACACGGGAATAATGAGCAGTTCTTC